Listed here are 10 T cell receptor beta chains from one sample, sequenced in a study of blood T cell repertoires in COVID-19 (dated by TCRdb to the early 2020s). Library prep was done by the immunoSEQ multiplex PCR assay. The table was pulled from immuneACCESS by TCRdb, which kept in-frame rearrangements only. Such tables lose some clones; where checked, under half of the loss comes from unresolved V genes, and the rest has no known cause. This sample is represented by some 360,000 clones; approximately 91% of them were singletons. The ten largest clones take up 0.85% to 1.3% of the sample. Sequencing input: PBMCs or T cells enriched from blood (not recorded which). The source is a woman under 40 who had been exposed to COVID-19.

The rearrangement uses TRBV6-5 and TRBJ1-1, with D possibly TRBD1 on 6 matching bases. The germline V gene has CDR1 MNHEY and CDR2 SVGAGI. Trimming took off 6 bases at V and 7 bases at J, with 15 bases between the two ends. The CDR3 has 13 amino acids. The CDR3 bases are TGTGCCAGCAGCCGTACAGGGTTCTATGAAGCTTTCTTT. Translated, it gives CASSRTGFYEAFF.

J is TRBJ2-1 and V is TRBV4-2; 10 bases align to TRBD2. Per the germline V gene, CDR1 is LGHNA and CDR2 is YNFKEQ. Trimming at V came to 0 bases and at J to 1 base, leaving 15 bases not matched to a gene. The CDR3 runs 21 residues. The CDR3 loop reads CASSQEFNSGRASSSYNEQFF. The CDR3 bases are TGTGCCAGCAGCCAAGAATTTAACAGCGGGAGGGCCAGTAGTTCCTACAATGAGCAGTTCTTC.

The rearrangement joins TRBV30 to TRBJ1-4; D is perhaps TRBD1 (5 bases). Trimming took 3 bases from V and 8 from J, leaving 13 bases between them. Germline V gene data show CDR1 as GTSNPN and CDR2 as SVGIG (reference sequence). The CDR3 spans 13 residues. DNA of the CDR3: TGTGCCTGGAGAGCTCAGGGAGGGGAAAAACTGTTTTTT. This sequence encodes CAWRAQGGEKLFF.

The chain recombines TRBV11-2 with TRBJ2-6, with TRBD1 as a possible D gene (6 bases). Germline V gene data show CDR1 as SGHAT and CDR2 as FQNNGV. The germline V and J ends were trimmed by 0 bases and 2 bases, with 8 bases remaining between them. The CDR3 is 16 residues long. The chain's CDR3 is CASSLEGAPGANVLTF. In nucleotides, the CDR3 is TGTGCCAGCAGCTTAGAGGGGGCTCCTGGGGCCAACGTCCTGACTTTC.

The chain couples TRBV27 to TRBJ2-2; D not certain. V shed 2 bases and J shed 5 bases, with 6 bases lying between them. The CDR3 consists of 13 residues. Per the germline V gene, CDR1 is MNHEY and CDR2 is SMNVEV (reference sequence). The CDR3 DNA is TGTGCCAGCAGTTTAGCCAGGACCGGGGAGCTGTTTTTT. This sequence encodes CASSLARTGELFF.

The CDR3 spells CASSLGVAGGFEKLFF. DNA for the CDR3: TGTGCCAGCAGCTTAGGAGTGGCAGGGGGCTTTGAAAAACTGTTTTTT. V gene TRBV11-3 combines with J gene TRBJ1-4, with 8 nucleotides matching TRBD1. The CDR3 spans 16 residues. Per the germline V gene, CDR1 is SGHNT and CDR2 is YENEEA. After removal of 1 base from V and 7 bases from J, the junction contained 8 bases not matched to a gene.

The V call is TRBV5-6, the J call TRBJ2-7; possible D gene TRBD2, 6 bases. The germline V and J ends were trimmed by 4 bases and 3 bases, with 17 bases remaining between them. Germline V CDR1 and CDR2: SGHDT, YYEEEE. The CDR3 totals 15 residues. The CDR3 protein is CASSPGPERVYEQYF. In DNA form, the CDR3 reads TGTGCCAGCAGCCCGGGACCGGAGCGGGTCTACGAGCAGTACTTC.

The chain is built from TRBV7-3 and TRBJ2-1, with 7 positions matching TRBD2. Germline V gene data show CDR1 as SGHTA and CDR2 as FQGTGA. CDR3 length: 15 residues. The J segment lost 8 bases and the V segment lost 5 bases, leaving 12 bases of the junction unmatched. This CDR3 reads CASSQGRVGSHEQFF. For the CDR3, the DNA is TGTGCCAGCAGCCAAGGGAGGGTGGGGTCACATGAGCAGTTCTTC.

This clone was detected once. V and J are TRBV18 and TRBJ1-5, with TRBD1 matching 7 bases. This CDR3 has 15 amino acids. Trimming removed 4 bases from V and 4 bases from J; junction bases left unmatched: 7. Germline V gene sequence: CDR1 KGHSH, CDR2 LQKENI. The CDR3 DNA reads as TGTGCCAGCTCACTGGCTGGGGACAGTAATCAGCCCCAGCATTTT. It is translated as CASSLAGDSNQPQHF.

This clone was picked up one time. The chain couples TRBV3-1 (or the pseudogene TRBV3-2) to TRBJ1-2; D gene uncertain. Germline CDR1 reads LGHDT; CDR2 reads YNNKEL (reference sequence). The CDR3 sequence is 12 residues long. Trimming pared 5 bases from V and 8 bases from J, leaving 12 bases between. CDR3 sequence (DNA): TGTGCCAGCAGCTTGAGGGAACACGGCTACACCTTC. Its protein is CASSLREHGYTF.